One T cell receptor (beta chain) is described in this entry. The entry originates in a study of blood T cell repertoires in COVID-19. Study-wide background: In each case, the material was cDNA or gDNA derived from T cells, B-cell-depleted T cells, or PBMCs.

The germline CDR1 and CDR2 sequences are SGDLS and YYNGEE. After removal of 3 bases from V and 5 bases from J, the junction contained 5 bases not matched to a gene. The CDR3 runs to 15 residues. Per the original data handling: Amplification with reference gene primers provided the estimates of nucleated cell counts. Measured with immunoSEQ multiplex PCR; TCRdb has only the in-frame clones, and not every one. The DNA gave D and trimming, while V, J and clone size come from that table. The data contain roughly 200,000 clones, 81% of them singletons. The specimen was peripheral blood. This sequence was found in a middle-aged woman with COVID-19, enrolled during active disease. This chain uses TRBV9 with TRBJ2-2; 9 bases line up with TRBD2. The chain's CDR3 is CASSGIAGETGELFF. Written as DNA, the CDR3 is TGTGCCAGCAGCGGGATAGCGGGGGAGACCGGGGAGCTGTTTTTT.